Reported below is one T cell receptor (beta chain). These data come from a study of shared clonotypes between healthy human individuals. CD45RA-negative memory and CD45RA+ naive subsets were split from the CD4+ cells. The deep-level immunoSEQ assay was used. As handled by the study authors: Junction-only sequences without quality scores were provided by ImmunoSEQ, so filtering was different. The table came from immunoSEQ multiplex PCR; TCRdb's copy has only in-frame clones and leaves some out. V, J and clone size reflect that table, while D and trimming were determined from the DNA. The table includes 2 million to 3 million clones, over 85% detected once. The specimen sequenced was naive CD4+ T cells from PBMCs. Subset here: CD45RA+ positively selected. The sequence was obtained from a man younger than 30 in good health. Some clones in this sample may be carry-over from other donors' samples.

The CDR3 loop reads CASSLARVAGELFF. The CDR3 nucleotides read TGTGCCAGCAGCTTAGCTAGGGTCGCCGGGGAGCTGTTTTTT. The gene calls are TRBV7-2 and TRBJ2-2; D ambiguous. The CDR3 totals 14 residues. Germline V gene lookup returns CDR1 SGHTA and CDR2 FQGNSA. Trimming removed 0 bases from V and 6 bases from J, with 8 bases in between.